The 10 T cell receptor beta chains presented below share a single source sample, sequenced in a study of post-analysis software for immune sequencing data. Study-wide points: Compared with controls, patients had more of about 5 TRBV segments, including TRBV5-6, TRBV5-1 and TRBV20-1.

Unique molecular identifiers had been added to the TCR beta cDNA libraries. TCRdb re-called the PCR reads through MiXCR, storing one row per CDR3 protein. The sample holds under 650,000 distinct CDR3 sequences, roughly 47% seen once. These receptors have no identified antigens. The sequencing input was blood. Receptors were obtained from a girl aged 5 to 17 with multiple sclerosis.

The chain employs TRBV29-1 and TRBJ2-1; 10 nucleotides line up with TRBD1. The germline gives CDR1 SQVTM, CDR2 ANQGSEA. The CDR3 is 15 amino acids. J was trimmed by 8 bases and V by 7 bases; bases with no gene match: 14. The CDR3 nucleotides are TGCAGCGCGACTCGTCCCGGGACAGGGGAGGATGAGCAGTTCTTC. This translates into CSATRPGTGEDEQFF.

This clonotype was picked up one time. CDR3 bases: TGTGCCAGCAGCGGAGATCAAGGGGGGGGCCTAAAATGCTACGAGCAGTACTTC. Protein: CASSGDQGGGLKCYEQYF. The chain couples TRBV7-2 to TRBJ2-7; possibly TRBD2 for D (7 bases). The CDR3 length is 18 residues. V was clipped by 5 bases and J by 3 bases, with 26 bases between them. Germline lookup yields CDR1 SGHTA and CDR2 FQGNSA.

This clonotype was seen a single time. This chain connects TRBV12-3 or TRBV12-4 to TRBJ1-5; perhaps TRBD1 as D (5 bases). Trimming stripped 8 bases from V and 3 bases from J, with 14 bases between. The CDR3 consists of 14 residues. CDR3 loop: CASGRDRINQPQHF. Written as DNA, the CDR3 is TGTGCCAGCGGGAGGGACCGTATCAATCAGCCCCAGCATTTT.

The chain recombines TRBV4-1 with TRBJ2-3; D possibly corresponds to TRBD2 (7 bases). Germline values: CDR1 MGHRA, CDR2 YSYEKL. Trimming shortened V by 1 base and J by 1 base, and 15 bases separated the two germline ends. The CDR3 loop spans 17 amino acids. The CDR3 region is CASSQGGASGGTDTQYF. For the CDR3, the DNA is TGCGCCAGCAGCCAAGGGGGGGCCAGCGGGGGCACAGATACGCAGTATTTT.

The chain employs TRBV27 and TRBJ1-4, with no clear D. The V and J ends lost 1 base and 2 bases respectively, with 8 bases between them. Germline V gives CDR1 MNHEY, CDR2 SMNVEV (reference sequence). CDR3 length: 15 residues. The CDR3 spells CASSLFPGTNEKLFF. The CDR3 bases are TGTGCCAGCAGTTTATTCCCTGGGACTAATGAAAAACTGTTTTTT. Filled out from reference TRBV27 and TRBJ1-4, the complete variable domain reads EAQVTQNPRYLITVTGKKLTVTCSQNMNHEYMSWYRQDPGLGLRQIYYSMNVEVTDKGDVPEGYKVSRKEKRNFPLILESPSPNQTSLYFCASSLFPGTNEKLFFGSGTQLSVL.

The chain combines TRBV6-6 with TRBJ2-3; TRBD2 aligns across 10 bases. The germline gives CDR1 MNHNY, CDR2 SVGAGI (reference sequence). This CDR3 has 16 residues. V lost 6 bases, J lost 0 bases, and 6 bases stayed unmatched. The CDR3: CASSHTSGVSTDTQYF. The CDR3 region has the DNA TGTGCCAGCAGCCATACTAGCGGGGTTAGCACAGATACGCAGTATTTT.

A few counts support this clonotype. The rearrangement links TRBV20-1 to TRBJ1-2; weak D call: TRBD1 (6 bases). The CDR3 length is 15 residues. Trimming took off 1 base at V and 3 bases at J, with 15 bases between the two ends. Germline assignment: CDR1 DFQATT and CDR2 SNEGSKA (reference sequence). For the CDR3, the DNA is TGCAGTGCTAGAGTTGGGACACAGTCTCACTATGGCTACACCTTC. Translation: CSARVGTQSHYGYTF.

This clonotype was counted only a few times. The chain uses TRBV29-1 and TRBJ2-7; 8 bases map to TRBD2. V was clipped by 6 bases and J by 4 bases; unmatched bases: 8. Germline V gene data show CDR1 as SQVTM and CDR2 as ANQGSEA. This CDR3 has 13 residues. The CDR3 sequence is CSVTGGPKYEQYF. The CDR3 region has the DNA TGCAGCGTCACGGGAGGGCCTAAGTACGAGCAGTACTTC.

The chain recombines TRBV2 with TRBJ2-1, with 8 bases matching TRBD1. After removal of 7 bases from V and 8 bases from J, the junction contained 13 bases not matched to a gene. The CDR3 is 15 amino acids. Germline CDR1 SNHLY, CDR2 FYNNEI. CDR3 region: CASNPLGQGRDEQFF. The CDR3 nucleotides read TGTGCCAGCAACCCCCTCGGACAGGGACGGGATGAGCAGTTCTTC.

The CDR3 DNA sequence: TGTGCCACCAGCGTCGGCAGGGTATTTAACTATGGCTACACCTTC. Translated, it gives CATSVGRVFNYGYTF. The chain uses TRBV15 and TRBJ1-2; tentatively, D is TRBD1 (5 bases). The CDR3 consists of 15 residues. V shed 5 bases and J shed 1 base, with 14 bases lying between them. Germline CDR1 reads LNHNV; CDR2 reads YYDKDF (reference sequence).